The next 24 T cell receptor beta chains were all read from a single sample in a study of Graves' ophthalmopathy and Graves' hyperthyroidism. Investigators amplified TCR beta CDR3 regions from RNA transcripts. RT-PCR with HTBI primers came first, then second-round multiplex PCR. TCRdb analysed the multiplex PCR reads with MiXCR anew, one entry per CDR3 protein. The sample contains approximately 480,000 distinct CDR3 sequences, approximately 15% of which appear only once. The source material was blood. These receptors all stem from a woman aged 25 to 39 with Graves' ophthalmopathy.

This clonotype was counted many times. The chain links TRBV11-2 to TRBJ1-6; possibly TRBD1 for D (5 bases). CDR3 size: 15 residues. CDR1 and CDR2 from the germline V gene are SGHAT and FQNNGV. The germline V and J ends were trimmed by 3 bases and 7 bases, with 13 bases remaining between them. CDR3 nucleotides: TGTGCCAGCAGCTTGTTCGGGGGAGGAAATTCACCCCTCCACTTT. Translation: CASSLFGGGNSPLHF.

This clonotype showed up many times. This chain uses TRBV6-1 with TRBJ1-5; weak D call: TRBD1 (5 bases). CDR1 and CDR2 (germline): MNHNS, SASEGT. V was pared by 6 bases and J by 0 bases, with 12 bases between. This CDR3 spans 15 amino acids. The CDR3 here is CASSVTAYSNQPQHF. The CDR3, as DNA: TGTGCCAGCAGCGTGACAGCTTATAGCAATCAGCCCCAGCATTTT.

This clonotype was counted ten times or more. V and J are TRBV28 and TRBJ2-2; 8 bases are shared with TRBD2. Germline CDR1 reads MDHEN; CDR2 reads SYDVKM. Germline trimming cut 3 bases from V and 7 bases from J; bases unmatched to any gene: 19. This CDR3 is built from 19 residues. The CDR3 DNA reads TGTGCCAGCAGTTTCCCGATTGACCTCCGACTAGCGTCAATCGGGGAGCTGTTTTTT. Translated: CASSFPIDLRLASIGELFF. The whole variable domain, filled in from reference TRBV28 and TRBJ2-2, reads DVKVTQSSRYLVKRTGEKVFLECVQDMDHENMFWYRQDPGLGLRLIYFSYDVKMKEKGDIPEGYSVSREKKERFSLILESASTNQTSMYLCASSFPIDLRLASIGELFFGEGSRLTVL.

This chain uses TRBV28 with TRBJ1-5; maybe TRBD1 (6 bases). This CDR3 has 18 amino acids. The germline V gene encodes CDR1 MDHEN and CDR2 SYDVKM. Between the trimmed V and J ends, which lost 5 bases and 11 bases, there was a span of 31 bases. CDR3 in DNA: TGTGCCAGCAGTAAGCACCTTGGGCGCAGGGGACTCGACTTGTCCCAGCATTTT. Its protein is CASSKHLGRRGLDLSQHF.

Remarks on this clonotype: A much larger clone differs by one base, so this may be a read error. The chain is built from TRBV30 and TRBJ2-7; D is unresolved. The CDR3 sequence is 11 residues long. V lost 5 bases and J 0 bases, leaving 5 bases between the germline ends. CDR1 is GTSNPN, CDR2 SVGIG, per germline (reference sequence). CDR3 bases: TGTGCCTGGGGGCACTCCTACGAGCAGTACTTC. Translation: CAWGHSYEQYF.

This clonotype was detected many times. V gene TRBV6-2 or TRBV6-3 combines with J gene TRBJ2-2; D is perhaps TRBD2 (5 bases). Trimming stripped 2 bases from V and 3 bases from J, with 10 bases between. CDR1 and CDR2 from the germline V gene are MNHEY and SVGEGT. The length of the CDR3 is 15 residues. The CDR3 nucleotides are TGTGCCAGCAGTTACCGCGGGCGGTACACCGGGGAGCTGTTTTTT. Translated: CASSYRGRYTGELFF.

V is TRBV28 and J is TRBJ2-7, with 13 positions matching TRBD2. Germline-derived CDR1 and CDR2 are MDHEN and SYDVKM. Germline trimming cut 4 bases from V and 3 bases from J; bases unmatched to any gene: 3. CDR3 length: 15 amino acids. CDR3 sequence: CASSWTSGGVYEQYF. The CDR3 coding sequence is TGTGCCAGCAGTTGGACTAGCGGGGGCGTCTACGAGCAGTACTTC.

The V gene is TRBV6-1, the J gene TRBJ1-6; D is unresolved. Deletions cut 5 bases from V and 0 bases from J, with 11 bases between. There are 16 residues in the CDR3. Germline values: CDR1 MNHNS, CDR2 SASEGT. CDR3 in amino acids: CASSTLESSYNSPLHF. In DNA, the CDR3 is TGTGCCAGCAGTACCCTGGAAAGCTCCTATAATTCACCCCTCCACTTT.

V gene TRBV11-1 combines with J gene TRBJ2-7; 13 bases align to TRBD2. Germline CDR1 reads SGHAT; CDR2 reads FQDESV (reference sequence). There are 18 residues in the CDR3. The V segment lost 2 bases and the J segment 0 bases; nucleotides outside the gene matches: 7. The CDR3 nucleotides are TGTGCCAGCAGCTTATCGAAATGGACTAGCGGGAGCTCCTACGAGCAGTACTTC. Translation gives CASSLSKWTSGSSYEQYF.

At least ten counts were recorded for this clonotype. Just one base apart from a much larger clone, this may be a read error. The genes are TRBV12-3 or TRBV12-4 and TRBJ2-5; 8 bases fit TRBD1. This CDR3 comprises 14 residues. Germline trimming cut 3 bases from V and 10 bases from J; bases unmatched to any gene: 10. The CDR3 here is CASSFWDRSKIQYF. As DNA, the CDR3 is TGTGCCAGCAGTTTTTGGGACAGGAGTAAGATCCAGTACTTC.

This clonotype was picked up many times. This rearrangement joins TRBV25-1 to TRBJ1-2; no firm D call. Germline V CDR1 and CDR2: MGHDK, SYGVNS. V was trimmed by 4 bases and J by 1 base, leaving 13 bases between them. The CDR3 is made up of 15 amino acids. CDR3 sequence (DNA): TGTGCCAGCAGTGCGACGGAAGATGGTAACTATGGCTACACCTTC. Its translation is CASSATEDGNYGYTF.

This clonotype was seen at least ten times. The chain employs TRBV6-5 and TRBJ2-7, with 9 bases matching TRBD1. This CDR3 is 16 amino acids long. V was clipped by 2 bases and J by 1 base; unmatched bases: 6. Germline V gene lookup returns CDR1 MNHEY and CDR2 SVGAGI. The CDR3: CASSYAWTGDSYEQYF. The CDR3 DNA follows: TGTGCCAGCAGTTACGCCTGGACAGGGGATTCCTACGAGCAGTACTTC.

This clonotype was observed at least ten times. The chain joins TRBV6-4 to TRBJ2-3; maybe TRBD2 (5 bases). V lost 7 bases and J lost 2, with 28 bases in between. Germline V gene lookup returns CDR1 MRHNA and CDR2 SNTAGT. The CDR3 runs to 19 residues. CDR3 DNA sequence: TGTGCCAGCACCCCGAGTTTGGATTCCAGCGGATTGCCCACAGATACGCAGTATTTT. It codes for CASTPSLDSSGLPTDTQYF.

This clonotype was recorded at least ten times. This chain uses TRBV6-5 with TRBJ1-2; the D is unclear. This CDR3 has 12 amino acids. Per the germline V gene, CDR1 is MNHEY and CDR2 is SVGAGI. V was pared by 7 bases and J by 8 bases, with 14 bases between. The CDR3 nucleotides are TGTGCCAGCAAAACCGTCCCCCACGGCTACACCTTC. Amino acids: CASKTVPHGYTF.

This clonotype was seen many times. The chain recombines TRBV4-1 with TRBJ2-2; D is perhaps TRBD2 (5 bases). Trimming pared 1 base from V and 3 bases from J, leaving 9 bases between. The CDR3 loop spans 15 amino acids. The germline CDR1 and CDR2 sequences are MGHRA and YSYEKL. CDR3 bases: TGCGCCAGCAGCCAAGTAGGGAGCGACACCGGGGAGCTGTTTTTT. It translates to CASSQVGSDTGELFF.

This clonotype was counted many times. DNA of the CDR3: TGTGCCAGCAGCCCACAGGGGACCTATAATTCACCCCTCCACTTT. Translating gives CASSPQGTYNSPLHF. The rearrangement links TRBV11-3 to TRBJ1-6; 7 bases are shared with TRBD1. CDR1 SGHNT and CDR2 YENEEA come from the germline V gene. This CDR3 contains 15 residues. Germline trimming cut 5 bases from V and 2 bases from J; bases unmatched to any gene: 3.

This clonotype came up many times. The chain links TRBV29-1 to TRBJ2-5; either TRBD1 or TRBD2 may supply D (6 bases each). V was pared by 6 bases and J by 4 bases, with 15 bases between. This CDR3 comprises 13 residues. CDR1 and CDR2 (germline): SQVTM, ANQGSEA. The CDR3 nucleotides read TGCAGCGTCGCCAGGGGAGGAGGAGAGACCCAGTACTTC. It encodes CSVARGGGETQYF. The variable domain in full, with the rest retrieved from reference TRBV29-1 and TRBJ2-5, is SAVISQKPSRDICQRGTSLTIQCQVDSQVTMMFWYRQQPGQSLTLIATANQGSEATYESGFVIDKFPISRPNLTFSTLTVSNMSPEDSSIYLCSVARGGGETQYFGPGTRLLVL.

In its sample, this clonotype was seen many times. This sequence joins TRBV20-1 and TRBJ2-7; the match to TRBD1 covers 9 bases. The length of the CDR3 is 14 residues. Unmatched junction bases numbered 6, after V lost 4 bases and J lost 2 bases. In germline, CDR1 is DFQATT, CDR2 SNEGSKA (reference sequence). In DNA form, the CDR3 reads TGCAGTGCTATAACCGGGACAGGGACCTACGAGCAGTACTTC. Translation: CSAITGTGTYEQYF.

This clonotype came up many times. The CDR3 DNA is TGCGCCAGCAGCCAAGGAGTAGTTGGCTCGAGGGGCACCGGGGAGCTGTTTTTT. Its protein product is CASSQGVVGSRGTGELFF. The V and J genes are TRBV4-1 and TRBJ2-2; tentatively, D is TRBD1 or TRBD2 (5 bases each). Germline-derived CDR1 and CDR2 are MGHRA and YSYEKL. This CDR3 spans 18 amino acids. The ends were cut back, 1 base at V and 4 bases at J, with 19 bases in the middle.

This clonotype was picked up many times. The chain has TRBV6-1 and TRBJ2-7, with TRBD2 as a possible D gene (5 bases). Germline CDR1 is MNHNS and CDR2 is SASEGT. CDR3 length: 13 amino acids. V was pared by 6 bases and J by 6 bases, with 15 bases between. The CDR3 DNA reads TGTGCCAGCAGAACGGGGTTTCGGCTCGAGCAGTACTTC. It encodes CASRTGFRLEQYF.

This clonotype was recorded many times. This chain links TRBV29-1 with TRBJ2-7; no reliable D call. Germline V gene lookup returns CDR1 SQVTM and CDR2 ANQGSEA. The CDR3 totals 13 residues. V was shortened by 4 bases and J by 6 bases, with 16 bases between the two germline ends. The CDR3 sequence is CSVVVHEVGEQYF. CDR3 in DNA: TGCAGCGTTGTGGTTCATGAAGTGGGCGAGCAGTACTTC.

This clonotype was seen repeatedly, ten times or more. The chain uses TRBV6-1 and TRBJ1-1; TRBD1 is a possible D gene (5 bases). Trimming stripped 7 bases from V and 8 bases from J, with 26 bases between. This CDR3 has 16 residues. Germline V gene lookup returns CDR1 MNHNS and CDR2 SASEGT. The CDR3 region has the DNA TGTGCCAGCACCTCCTTGGGGGGGGGAGGGTGGACCGAAGCTTTCTTT. The encoded protein is CASTSLGGGGWTEAFF.

This clonotype was found once. CDR3 DNA: TGTGCCAGCAGTAGGGGACAGGATGGCTACACCTTC. Protein product: CASSRGQDGYTF. The chain employs TRBV2 and TRBJ1-2; TRBD1 matches at 8 bases. The CDR3 is 12 residues long. Unmatched junction bases numbered 2, after V lost 5 bases and J lost 6 bases. The germline V gene encodes CDR1 SNHLY and CDR2 FYNNEI.

The DNA for the CDR3 is TGCGCCAGCAGCCAAATACTCGGGAGCACTGAAGCTTTCTTT. Its translation: CASSQILGSTEAFF. This chain links TRBV4-1 with TRBJ1-1, with no clear D. CDR1 MGHRA and CDR2 YSYEKL come from the germline V gene. The CDR3 covers 14 residues. The ends were cut back, 2 bases at V and 4 bases at J, with 11 bases in the middle.